These T cell receptor beta chains were read from a single sample in a study of T cell changes during pregnancy in multiple sclerosis. Generated by immunoSEQ multiplex PCR, the TCRdb table keeps only in-frame clones and is missing some. Counted here are roughly 89,000 clones, approximately 94% occurring once; the ten biggest clones make up less than 2.5%. Sequencing was performed on peripheral blood, taken in the third trimester of pregnancy. The receptors originated from a female donor with multiple sclerosis, enrolled in a pregnancy study. Both conserved end residues are part of each CDR3. Each record gives: V gene, J gene, clone size, D gene, CDR3 DNA, CDR3 protein. D genes are given only for firm matches. Size values are once, few and many counts, or a class for expanded clones, and some rows have none.

>TRBV2|TRBJ2-5|-|-
TGTGCCAGCAGTGATTCCGAGTTAGAGACCCAGTACTTC
CASSDSELETQYF
>TRBV5-6|TRBJ2-7|-|-
TGTGCCAGCAGCTTGGAAGGGGCAGGAACCGACTACGAGCAGTACTTC
CASSLEGAGTDYEQYF
>TRBV14|TRBJ2-1|-|TRBD2
TGTGCCAGCAGCTCAGGACTAGCGGGACCCTACAATGAGCAGTTCTTC
CASSSGLAGPYNEQFF
>TRBV6-5|TRBJ1-4|-|TRBD1
TGTGCCAACTTGACAGGGTCGGATGAAAAACTGTTTTTT
CANLTGSDEKLFF
>TRBV18|TRBJ2-3|-|TRBD2
TGTGCCAGCTCAACCGGGACTAGGTGGGCCACAGATACGCAGTATTTT
CASSTGTRWATDTQYF
>TRBV6-1|TRBJ1-4|-|-
TGTGCCAGCAGTGCTCTAGGGGCAGGGCAAAATGAAAAACTGTTTTTT
CASSALGAGQNEKLFF
>TRBV7-2|TRBJ1-1|-|-
TGTGCCAGCAGCTTAGACCCCCCGGGGGACACTGAAGCTTTCTTT
CASSLDPPGDTEAFF
>TRBV29-1|TRBJ1-3|-|-
TGCAGCGTTGGGAAGATGGGGAGCTCTGGAAACACCATATATTTT
CSVGKMGSSGNTIYF
>TRBV29-1|TRBJ1-1|-|TRBD1
TGCAGCGTTGAAGATCTGCCCCCCGGGACAGGGGGCCCTGGGGACACTGAAGCTTTCTTT
CSVEDLPPGTGGPGDTEAFF
>TRBV20-1|TRBJ2-1|-|-
TGCAGTGCTAGACCCTTTAATGAGCAGTTCTTC
CSARPFNEQFF
>TRBV10-3|TRBJ2-5|-|-
TGTGCCATCAGTTCTCAAGAGACCCAGTACTTC
CAISSQETQYF
>TRBV6-1|TRBJ2-7|-|-
TGTGCCAGCTCCGCAGTCTCCTACGAGCAGTACTTC
CASSAVSYEQYF
>TRBV28|TRBJ2-3|-|TRBD1
TGTGCCAGCAGTGGTATGCTCTCCGACAGGGGGCTTGGGGATACGCAGTATTTT
CASSGMLSDRGLGDTQYF
>TRBV10-1|TRBJ2-1|-|TRBD2
TGCGCCAGCAGGACACTAGCGGGAGATTCCTACAATGAGCAGTTCTTC
CASRTLAGDSYNEQFF
>TRBV18|TRBJ1-2|-|TRBD1
TGTGCCAGCTCACCACCGACAGGGATAGACTATGGCTACACCTTC
CASSPPTGIDYGYTF
>TRBV5-6|TRBJ1-2|-|TRBD1
TGTGCCAGCAGCTTGGCGGCAGGGGGGGGCTACACCTTC
CASSLAAGGGYTF
>TRBV7-9|TRBJ2-3|-|TRBD2
TGTGCCAGCGGGGCGGGAGGGCCGGTTACGCAGTATTTT
CASGAGGPVTQYF
>TRBV13|TRBJ2-7|-|-
TGTGCCAGCAGCTTGGGAGATGAGCAGTACTTC
CASSLGDEQYF
>TRBV7-2|TRBJ2-7|few|-
TGTGCCAGCAGCGGGGGCAGCTCCTACGAGCAGTACTTC
CASSGGSSYEQYF
>TRBV5-6|TRBJ2-3|once|TRBD2
TGTGCCAGCACGAACGTAGCGGGAGGCCATACGCAGTATTTT
CASTNVAGGHTQYF
>TRBV7-9|TRBJ1-1|-|-
TGTGCCAGCAGCTTGTGGGAAACAGGGAGCACTGAAGCTTTCTTT
CASSLWETGSTEAFF
>TRBV21-1|TRBJ2-1|-|-
TGTGCCAGCAGCAGTGCCGACAGGGGAGGACCTAGCAGGAGAGTTTACAATGAGCAGTTCTTC
CASSSADRGGPSRRVYNEQFF
>TRBV6-1|TRBJ2-3|-|-
TGTGCCAGCAGTGAAGTGGAGCGGACTAGCACAGATACGCAGTATTTT
CASSEVERTSTDTQYF
>TRBV20-1|TRBJ2-1|-|-
TGCAGTGCTCTCACCCGTGCGGAGCAGTTCTTC
CSALTRAEQFF